The present T cell receptor beta chain was sequenced within a study of T-cell reconstitution after alpha-beta-depleted transplantation in children. During its preparation, the TCRbeta library received unique molecular identifiers. TCRdb redid the calling of the PCR reads with MiXCR, one entry per CDR3 protein. The table records 500,000 or so distinct CDR3 sequences, about 30% of them present only once. The CDR3 loop spans 13 amino acids. The germline V and J ends were trimmed by 6 bases and 2 bases, with 11 bases remaining between them. Germline lookup yields CDR1 LNHNV and CDR2 YYDKDF (reference sequence).

Specimen: PBMCs from the stem cell graft donor, collected from the stem cell graft. The clonotype originates from a human donor who donated a stem cell graft to a child with aplastic anemia. This sequence joins TRBV15 and TRBJ2-7; no clear D gene. The CDR3: CATSGSKAYEQYF. The CDR3 nucleotides read TGTGCCACCAGTGGCTCCAAGGCCTACGAGCAGTACTTC.